This T cell receptor beta chain was captured by sequencing in a study of shared clonotypes between healthy human individuals. General study findings and limits: An anticipated effect of sequencing depth on clonotype sharing among donors was recognized.

As for this clone: Its specificity is not known.

Authors' processing steps: In the immunoSEQ data, sequences were junction-only and lacked quality scores, so filtering differed. Only in-frame clones appear in the TCRdb table, and some are missing; sequencing was by immunoSEQ multiplex PCR. For V, J and clone size, that table is used; D and trimming come from the DNA. The sample gives around 1,900,000 clones, about 94% of which show up once; more than 1.5% is in the top ten. Trimming removed 6 bases from V and 2 bases from J, with 14 bases in between. This CDR3 has 14 residues. Germline CDR1 and CDR2: MNHEY and SMNVEV (reference sequence). Cells designated naive CD8 were CD45RO-negative and were positively selected for CCR7, with terminally differentiated effector memory CD45RA+ cells excluded.

The chain links TRBV27 to TRBJ2-7; tentatively, D is TRBD2 (5 bases). This TCR came from a man aged 18-30 years in good health. Some clones in this sample may be carry-over from other donors' samples. The sample was naive CD8+ T cells from PBMCs. The CDR3 DNA follows: TGTGCCAGCAGCCCCGGCCGGGAAGCCTACGAGCAGTACTTC. It is translated as CASSPGREAYEQYF.